The 21 T cell receptor beta chains reported below all come from one sample, sequenced in a study of T cell changes during pregnancy in multiple sclerosis. Method: immunoSEQ multiplex PCR; TCRdb's copy keeps in-frame clones and lacks some. This table has around 52,000 clones, approximately 90% appearing once. The sequencing used CD4+ T cells from peripheral blood mononuclear cells, collected in the second trimester of pregnancy. The receptors here all came from a female donor with multiple sclerosis, enrolled in a pregnancy study.

V usage is TRBV9 and J usage is TRBJ2-1; 14 bases line up with TRBD2. Germline V lookup: CDR1 SGDLS, CDR2 YYNGEE. The CDR3 contains 18 residues. V shed 0 bases, J shed 6 bases, and the junction held 8 bases outside the gene matches. Written as DNA, the CDR3 is TGTGCCAGCAGCGTAGCCCCCCCCGGGACTAGCGGGAGCAATGAGCAGTTCTTC. Its protein product is CASSVAPPGTSGSNEQFF.

The chain couples TRBV10-1 to TRBJ2-5; D not resolved. Germline loops: CDR1 WNHNN, CDR2 SYGVQD (reference sequence). V dropped 5 bases and J dropped 4 bases, with 17 bases sitting between them. The CDR3 extends over 15 amino acids. CDR3 in DNA: TGCGCCAGCAGTCCATCTACCTCGGTCGGAGAGACCCAGTACTTC. It codes for CASSPSTSVGETQYF.

V gene TRBV7-9 combines with J gene TRBJ2-5; tentatively, D is TRBD2 (6 bases). The CDR3 is 14 residues long. The ends were cut back, 6 bases at V and 4 bases at J, with 15 bases in the middle. Looked up from germline, CDR1 is SEHNR and CDR2 is FQNEAQ (reference sequence). CDR3 residues: CASSPHGSGETQYF. The DNA of the CDR3 is TGTGCCAGCAGTCCACACGGGAGTGGAGAGACCCAGTACTTC. The whole variable domain, remainder taken from reference TRBV7-9 and TRBJ2-5, is DTGVSQNPRHKITKRGQNVTFRCDPISEHNRLYWYRQTLGQGPEFLTYFQNEAQLEKSRLLSDRFSAERPKGSFSTLEIQRTEQGDSAMYLCASSPHGSGETQYFGPGTRLLVL.

This chain joins TRBV11-2 and TRBJ2-7; unclear D gene. Per the germline V gene, CDR1 is SGHAT and CDR2 is FQNNGV. V lost 4 bases and J 2 bases, leaving 12 bases between the germline ends. The CDR3 runs to 14 residues. The CDR3 bases are TGTGCCAGCAGCTCCCCCCTAGACCCCTACGAGCAGTACTTC. Its translation is CASSSPLDPYEQYF. Complete variable domain (other parts from reference TRBV11-2 and TRBJ2-7): EAGVAQSPRYKIIEKRQSVAFWCNPISGHATLYWYQQILGQGPKLLIQFQNNGVVDDSQLPKDRFSAERLKGVDSTLKIQPAKLEDSAVYLCASSSPLDPYEQYFGPGTRLTVT.

This chain uses TRBV5-1 with TRBJ2-1, with 14 bases aligning to TRBD2. V gave up 4 bases and J gave up 4 bases; unmatched junction bases: 7. This CDR3 spans 17 amino acids. Germline lookup yields CDR1 SGHRS and CDR2 YFSETQ. The CDR3 here is CASSPFGTSGSYNEQFF. The CDR3 DNA sequence: TGCGCCAGCAGCCCCTTCGGGACTAGCGGGAGTTACAATGAGCAGTTCTTC.

The chain recombines TRBV30 with TRBJ2-5; 8 bases fit TRBD2. CDR1 GTSNPN and CDR2 SVGIG come from the germline V gene (reference sequence). This CDR3 comprises 13 residues. Germline trimming cut 5 bases from V and 5 bases from J; bases unmatched to any gene: 7. CDR3 loop: CAWSRGGGETQYF. The CDR3, as DNA: TGTGCCTGGTCTCGGGGGGGAGGGGAGACCCAGTACTTC.

The rearrangement uses TRBV7-2 and TRBJ2-7, with 10 bases matching TRBD2. The V segment lost 6 bases and the J segment 3 bases; nucleotides outside the gene matches: 2. The CDR3 totals 13 residues. Germline V gene lookup returns CDR1 SGHTA and CDR2 FQGNSA. In DNA, the CDR3 is TGTGCCAGCAGGAGCGGGAGGGTCTACGAGCAGTACTTC. Encoded protein: CASRSGRVYEQYF.

J is TRBJ2-1 and V is TRBV5-1; 10 bases line up with TRBD1. Trimming cost V 5 bases and J 3 bases; bases outside gene matches: 8. Looked up from germline, CDR1 is SGHRS and CDR2 is YFSETQ. The CDR3 is 16 residues long. Here the CDR3 DNA reads TGCGCCAGCAGGCCCACGGACAGGGGGTACTACAATGAGCAGTTCTTC. Translated: CASRPTDRGYYNEQFF.

This clone showed up just a few times. The rearrangement links TRBV15 to TRBJ1-1; perhaps TRBD1 as D (6 bases). Germline CDR1 and CDR2: LNHNV and YYDKDF (reference sequence). The CDR3 is 14 residues long. V lost 4 bases, J lost 4 bases, and 13 bases lay in between. CDR3 sequence reads: CATSNRALSTEAFF. The CDR3 nucleotides read TGTGCCACCAGCAACAGGGCCTTGAGCACTGAAGCTTTCTTT.

This sequence joins TRBV6-1 and TRBJ2-1, with D perhaps TRBD1 (6 bases). V lost 9 bases and J lost 0, with 12 bases in between. CDR1 and CDR2 from the germline V gene are MNHNS and SASEGT. The CDR3 runs 14 residues. The CDR3 DNA reads TGTGCCAGGGATACAGGGAGCTCCTACAATGAGCAGTTCTTC. Translation gives CARDTGSSYNEQFF.

The J gene is TRBJ2-1, the V gene TRBV5-5; TRBD1 might be the D (6 bases). Trimming stripped 3 bases from V and 6 bases from J, with 22 bases between. CDR3 length equals 17 residues. In germline, CDR1 is SGHKS, CDR2 YYEKEE (reference sequence). CDR3: CASSSIPDATGSNEQFF. The CDR3 DNA reads as TGTGCCAGCAGCTCGATACCTGATGCTACAGGGAGCAATGAGCAGTTCTTC.

The V call is TRBV14, the J call TRBJ1-2; D not resolved. Trimming took 2 bases from V and 4 from J, leaving 8 bases between them. From germline, CDR1 is SGHDN and CDR2 FVKESK. The CDR3 loop spans 13 amino acids. In DNA form, the CDR3 reads TGTGCCAGCAGCCAATCAGTCCGCTATGGCTACACCTTC. This encodes CASSQSVRYGYTF.

The chain uses TRBV7-2 and TRBJ2-5, with D perhaps TRBD2 (7 bases). V was trimmed by 0 bases and J by 5 bases, leaving 13 bases between them. This CDR3 has 15 residues. The germline V gene has CDR1 SGHTA and CDR2 FQGNSA. The CDR3 protein is CASSLAGRGGETQYF. CDR3 bases: TGTGCCAGCAGCTTAGCCGGCAGGGGAGGGGAGACCCAGTACTTC.

The rearrangement uses TRBV5-1 and TRBJ2-3; 7 nucleotides align to TRBD1. The trim removed 2 bases at V and 5 bases at J, leaving 11 bases unmatched. CDR1 and CDR2 (germline): SGHRS, YFSETQ. The CDR3 runs to 16 residues. DNA for the CDR3: TGCGCCAGCAGCTTATCCGGACAGGTCGGATTAGATACGCAGTATTTT. The encoded protein is CASSLSGQVGLDTQYF.

This sequence joins TRBV28 and TRBJ2-7, with D maybe TRBD1 (5 bases). Deletions cut 2 bases from V and 6 bases from J, with 8 bases between. The CDR3 runs to 12 residues. From germline, CDR1 is MDHEN and CDR2 SYDVKM. CDR3: CASSLQGREQYF. CDR3 nucleotide sequence: TGTGCCAGCAGTTTACAGGGTCGCGAGCAGTACTTC.

This chain joins TRBV6-1 and TRBJ2-1; D is ambiguous. CDR3 length: 15 residues. The germline V gene encodes CDR1 MNHNS and CDR2 SASEGT. Trimming pared 2 bases from V and 4 bases from J, leaving 12 bases between. Here the CDR3 DNA reads TGTGCCAGCAGTGAAAGTAGACATGTTTACAATGAGCAGTTCTTC. It codes for CASSESRHVYNEQFF.

This chain joins TRBV18 and TRBJ2-2; 9 bases align to TRBD2. Germline loops: CDR1 KGHSH, CDR2 LQKENI. The V gene end was trimmed by 6 bases and the J gene end by 1 base; junction bases not matched to a gene: 3. This CDR3 comprises 15 residues. This CDR3 is CASSTTSGNTGELFF. The CDR3 DNA follows: TGTGCCAGCTCCACGACTAGCGGGAACACCGGGGAGCTGTTTTTT.

The genes are TRBV19 and TRBJ2-1, with 7 bases lining up with TRBD1. The CDR3 is made up of 15 amino acids. V shed 6 bases and J 0 bases; nucleotides not matched to a gene: 5. Germline V gene sequence: CDR1 LNHDA, CDR2 SQIVND (reference sequence). The CDR3 DNA follows: TGTGCCAGTAGCCCTGACAGGGCCTCCTACAATGAGCAGTTCTTC. It translates to CASSPDRASYNEQFF.

The CDR3: CAISSGQGGIMNTEAFF. The CDR3 DNA sequence: TGTGCCATCAGTTCCGGACAGGGGGGGATAATGAACACTGAAGCTTTCTTT. This chain joins TRBV10-3 and TRBJ1-1; 10 bases agree with TRBD1. CDR1 ENHRY and CDR2 SYGVKD come from the germline V gene. This CDR3 has 17 residues. V trimming: 5 bases; J trimming: 0 bases; junction bases outside the gene matches: 9.

The V gene is TRBV28, the J gene TRBJ2-3, with TRBD1 as a possible D gene (5 bases). The CDR3 length is 14 residues. Trimming stripped 5 bases from V and 4 bases from J, with 13 bases between. Germline CDR1 MDHEN, CDR2 SYDVKM. The CDR3 loop reads CASSPSQGPDTQYF. CDR3 coding DNA: TGTGCCAGCAGTCCCTCGCAGGGTCCAGATACGCAGTATTTT.

The chain has TRBV10-2 and TRBJ2-5; D is ambiguous. The CDR3 contains 16 residues. Germline V CDR1 and CDR2: WSHSY, SAAADI. With 0 bases removed from V and 5 bases from J, the gap between germline ends came to 16 bases. The CDR3: CASSESMAPDGETQYF. The CDR3 nucleotides read TGCGCCAGCAGTGAGTCAATGGCTCCTGACGGGGAGACCCAGTACTTC.